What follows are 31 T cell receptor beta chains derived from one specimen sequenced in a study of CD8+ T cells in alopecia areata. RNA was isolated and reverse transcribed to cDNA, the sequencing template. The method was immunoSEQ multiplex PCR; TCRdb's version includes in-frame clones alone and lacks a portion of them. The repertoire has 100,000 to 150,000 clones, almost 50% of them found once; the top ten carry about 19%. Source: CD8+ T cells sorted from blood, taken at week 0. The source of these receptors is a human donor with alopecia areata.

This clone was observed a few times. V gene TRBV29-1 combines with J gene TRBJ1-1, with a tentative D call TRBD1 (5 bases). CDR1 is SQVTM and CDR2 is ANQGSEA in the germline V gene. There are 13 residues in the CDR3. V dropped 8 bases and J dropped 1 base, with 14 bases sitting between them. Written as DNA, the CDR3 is TGCAGCTCCTTAAGGAGGGGGAACACTGAAGCTTTCTTT. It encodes CSSLRRGNTEAFF.

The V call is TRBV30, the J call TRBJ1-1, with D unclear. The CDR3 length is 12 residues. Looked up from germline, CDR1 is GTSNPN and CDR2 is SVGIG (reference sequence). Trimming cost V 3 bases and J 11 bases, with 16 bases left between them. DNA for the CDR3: TGTGCCTGGAGCCTCTCCGGGTTCGAGGCTTTCTTT. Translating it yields CAWSLSGFEAFF. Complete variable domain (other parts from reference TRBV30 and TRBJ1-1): SQTIHQWPATLVQPVGSPLSLECTVEGTSNPNLYWYRQAAGRGLQLLFYSVGIGQISSEVPQNLSASRPQDRQFILSSKKLLLSDSGFYLCAWSLSGFEAFFGQGTRLTVV.

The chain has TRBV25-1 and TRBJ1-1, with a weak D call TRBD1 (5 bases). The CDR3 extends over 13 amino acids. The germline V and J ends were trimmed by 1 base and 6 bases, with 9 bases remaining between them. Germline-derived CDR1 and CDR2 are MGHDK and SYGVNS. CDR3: CASSEFGTAEAFF. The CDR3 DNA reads TGTGCCAGCAGTGAATTCGGGACGGCTGAAGCTTTCTTT.

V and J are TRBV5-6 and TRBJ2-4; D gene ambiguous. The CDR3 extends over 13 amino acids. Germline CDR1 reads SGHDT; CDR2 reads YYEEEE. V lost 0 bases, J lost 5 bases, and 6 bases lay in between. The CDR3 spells CASSLEGQNIQYF. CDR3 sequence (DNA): TGTGCCAGCAGCTTGGAGGGCCAAAACATTCAGTACTTC.

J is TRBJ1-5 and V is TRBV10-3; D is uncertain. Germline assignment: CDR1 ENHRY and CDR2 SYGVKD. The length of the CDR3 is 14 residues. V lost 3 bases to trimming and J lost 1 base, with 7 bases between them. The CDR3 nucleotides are TGTGCCATCAGTGACGTGGGGAGCAATCAGCCCCAGCATTTT. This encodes CAISDVGSNQPQHF.

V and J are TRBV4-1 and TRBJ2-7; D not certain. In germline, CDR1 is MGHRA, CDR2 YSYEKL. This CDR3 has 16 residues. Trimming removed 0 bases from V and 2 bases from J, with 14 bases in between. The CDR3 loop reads CASSQDPDGSTYEQYF. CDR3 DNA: TGCGCCAGCAGCCAAGATCCCGACGGTAGTACCTACGAGCAGTACTTC.

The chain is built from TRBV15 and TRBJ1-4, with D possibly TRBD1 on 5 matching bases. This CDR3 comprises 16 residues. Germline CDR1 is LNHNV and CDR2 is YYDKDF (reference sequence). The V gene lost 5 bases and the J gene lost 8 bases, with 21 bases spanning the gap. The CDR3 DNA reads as TGTGCCACCAGCGCGGCTCTCGTTGGGGGTTGGGAAAAACTGTTTTTT. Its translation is CATSAALVGGWEKLFF.

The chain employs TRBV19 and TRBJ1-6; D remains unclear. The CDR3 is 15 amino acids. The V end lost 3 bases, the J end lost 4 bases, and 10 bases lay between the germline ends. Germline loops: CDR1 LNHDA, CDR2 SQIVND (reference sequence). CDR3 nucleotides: TGTGCCAGTAGTATCCGAGACGGATATAATTCACCCCTCCACTTT. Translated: CASSIRDGYNSPLHF.

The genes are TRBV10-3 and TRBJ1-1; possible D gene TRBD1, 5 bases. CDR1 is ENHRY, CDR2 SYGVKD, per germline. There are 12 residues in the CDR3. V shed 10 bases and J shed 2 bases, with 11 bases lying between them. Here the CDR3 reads CASNQGNTEAFF. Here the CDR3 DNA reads TGTGCCAGCAATCAGGGTAACACTGAAGCTTTCTTT.

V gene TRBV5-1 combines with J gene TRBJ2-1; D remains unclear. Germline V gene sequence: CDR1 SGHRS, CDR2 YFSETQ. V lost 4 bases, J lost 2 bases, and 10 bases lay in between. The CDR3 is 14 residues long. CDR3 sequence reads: CASSEDLAYNEQFF. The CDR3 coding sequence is TGCGCCAGCAGCGAGGACCTGGCCTACAATGAGCAGTTCTTC.

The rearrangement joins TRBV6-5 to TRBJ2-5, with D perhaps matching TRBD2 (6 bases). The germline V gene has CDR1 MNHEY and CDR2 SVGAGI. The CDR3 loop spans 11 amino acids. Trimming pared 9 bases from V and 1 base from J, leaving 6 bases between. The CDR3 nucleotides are TGTGCCAGTAGCGGCCAAGAGACCCAGTACTTC. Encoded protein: CASSGQETQYF.

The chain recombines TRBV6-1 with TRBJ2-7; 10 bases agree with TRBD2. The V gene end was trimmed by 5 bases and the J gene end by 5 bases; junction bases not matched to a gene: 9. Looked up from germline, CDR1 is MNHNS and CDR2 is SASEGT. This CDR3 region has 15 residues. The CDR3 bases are TGTGCCAGCAGTAAAGAGGCTAGCGGGGGACACGAGCAGTACTTC. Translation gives CASSKEASGGHEQYF.

CDR3 in amino acids: CSVNTPGTGIGYTF. CDR3 bases: TGCAGCGTCAACACTCCCGGGACAGGGATCGGCTACACCTTC. V is TRBV29-1 and J is TRBJ1-2; TRBD1 matches at 9 bases. This CDR3 has 14 amino acids. Germline V gene sequence: CDR1 SQVTM, CDR2 ANQGSEA. Trimming removed 6 bases from V and 8 bases from J; junction bases left unmatched: 13.

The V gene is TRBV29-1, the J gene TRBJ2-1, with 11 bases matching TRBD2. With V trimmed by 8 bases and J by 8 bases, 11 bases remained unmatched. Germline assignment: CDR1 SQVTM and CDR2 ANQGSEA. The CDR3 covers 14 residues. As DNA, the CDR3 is TGCAGCCCCCGCGGGCTAGCGGGGGGTGATGAGCAGTTCTTC. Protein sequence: CSPRGLAGGDEQFF.

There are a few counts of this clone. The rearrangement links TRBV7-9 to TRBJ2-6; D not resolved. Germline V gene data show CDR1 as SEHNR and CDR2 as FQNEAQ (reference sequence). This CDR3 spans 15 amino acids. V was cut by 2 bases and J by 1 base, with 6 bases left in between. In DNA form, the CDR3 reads TGTGCCAGCAGCTTAATGGGATCTGGGGCCAACGTCCTGACTTTC. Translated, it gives CASSLMGSGANVLTF.

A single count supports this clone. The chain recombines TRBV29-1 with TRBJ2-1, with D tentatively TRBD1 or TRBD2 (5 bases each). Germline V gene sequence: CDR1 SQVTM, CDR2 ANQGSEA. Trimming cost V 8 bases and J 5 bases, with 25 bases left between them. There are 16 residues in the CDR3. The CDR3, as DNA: TGCAGCACCTTCCACGGATGGGGGAGCCTGAACAATGAGCAGTTCTTC. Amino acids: CSTFHGWGSLNNEQFF.

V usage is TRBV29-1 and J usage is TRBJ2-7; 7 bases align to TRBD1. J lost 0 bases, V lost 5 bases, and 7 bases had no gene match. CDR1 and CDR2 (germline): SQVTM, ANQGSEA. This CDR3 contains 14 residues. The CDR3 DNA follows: TGCAGCGTTTACGATGGGGACAGCTCCTACGAGCAGTACTTC. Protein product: CSVYDGDSSYEQYF.

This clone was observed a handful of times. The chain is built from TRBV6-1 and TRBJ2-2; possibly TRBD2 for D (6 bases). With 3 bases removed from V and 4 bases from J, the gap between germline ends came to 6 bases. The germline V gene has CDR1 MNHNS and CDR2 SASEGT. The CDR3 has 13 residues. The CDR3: CASSEGLTGELFF. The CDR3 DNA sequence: TGTGCCAGCAGTGAGGGACTCACCGGGGAGCTGTTTTTT.

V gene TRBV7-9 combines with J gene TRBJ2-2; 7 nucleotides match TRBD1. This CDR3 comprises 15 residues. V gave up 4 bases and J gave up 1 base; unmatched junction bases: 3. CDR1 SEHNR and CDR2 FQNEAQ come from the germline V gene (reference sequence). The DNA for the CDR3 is TGTGCCAGCAGCTCCGGGACAGTGAACACCGGGGAGCTGTTTTTT. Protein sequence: CASSSGTVNTGELFF.

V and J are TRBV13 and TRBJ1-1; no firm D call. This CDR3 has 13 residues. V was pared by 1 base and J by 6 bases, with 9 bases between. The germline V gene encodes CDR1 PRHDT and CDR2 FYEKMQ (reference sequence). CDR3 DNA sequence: TGTGCCAGCAGCTTAGAAGGGAGGCCTGAAGCTTTCTTT. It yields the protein CASSLEGRPEAFF.

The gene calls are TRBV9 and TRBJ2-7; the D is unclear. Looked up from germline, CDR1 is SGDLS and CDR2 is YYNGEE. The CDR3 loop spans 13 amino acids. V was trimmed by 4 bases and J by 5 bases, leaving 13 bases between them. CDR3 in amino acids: CASSPRRGDEQYF. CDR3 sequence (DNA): TGTGCCAGCAGCCCCCGCAGAGGTGACGAGCAGTACTTC. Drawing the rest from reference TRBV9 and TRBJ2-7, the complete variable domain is DSGVTQTPKHLITATGQRVTLRCSPRSGDLSVYWYQQSLDQGLQFLIQYYNGEERAKGNILERFSAQQFPDLHSELNLSSLELGDSALYFCASSPRRGDEQYFGPGTRLTVT.

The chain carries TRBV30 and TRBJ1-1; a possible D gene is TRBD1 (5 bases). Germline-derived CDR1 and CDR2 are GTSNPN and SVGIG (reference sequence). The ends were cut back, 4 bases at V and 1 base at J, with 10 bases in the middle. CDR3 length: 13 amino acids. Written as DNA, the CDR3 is TGTGCCTGGACTGTGGGGGGGAACACTGAAGCTTTCTTT. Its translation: CAWTVGGNTEAFF.

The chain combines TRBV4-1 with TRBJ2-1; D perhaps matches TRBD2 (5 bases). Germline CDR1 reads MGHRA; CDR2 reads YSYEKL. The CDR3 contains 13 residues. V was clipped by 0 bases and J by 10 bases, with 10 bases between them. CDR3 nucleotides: TGCGCCAGCAGCCAAGATCAGGAGGAGGAGCAGTTCTTC. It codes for CASSQDQEEEQFF.

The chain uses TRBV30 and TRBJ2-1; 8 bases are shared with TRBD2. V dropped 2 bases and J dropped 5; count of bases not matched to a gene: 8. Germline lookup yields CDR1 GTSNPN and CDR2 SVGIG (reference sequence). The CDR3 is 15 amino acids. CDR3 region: CAWSPEAGAHNEQFF. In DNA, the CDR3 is TGTGCCTGGAGTCCTGAAGCGGGGGCTCACAATGAGCAGTTCTTC.

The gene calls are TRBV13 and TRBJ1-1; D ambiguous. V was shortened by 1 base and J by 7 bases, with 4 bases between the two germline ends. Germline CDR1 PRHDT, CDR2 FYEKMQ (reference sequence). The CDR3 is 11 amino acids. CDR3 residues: CASSLDREAFF. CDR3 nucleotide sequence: TGTGCCAGCAGCTTAGACCGTGAAGCTTTCTTT.

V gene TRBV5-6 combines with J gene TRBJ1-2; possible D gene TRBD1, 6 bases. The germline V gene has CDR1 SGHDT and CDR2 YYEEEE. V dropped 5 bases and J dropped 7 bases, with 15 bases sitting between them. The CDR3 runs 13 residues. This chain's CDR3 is CASRGARAGGYTF. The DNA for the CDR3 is TGTGCCAGCAGGGGGGCCAGGGCGGGTGGCTACACCTTC.

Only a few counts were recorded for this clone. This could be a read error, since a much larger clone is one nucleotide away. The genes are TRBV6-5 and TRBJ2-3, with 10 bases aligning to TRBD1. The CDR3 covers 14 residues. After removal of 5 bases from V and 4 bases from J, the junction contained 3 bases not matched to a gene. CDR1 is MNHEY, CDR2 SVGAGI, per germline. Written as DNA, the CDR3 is TGTGCCAGCAGTGAGACAGGGGGCGCAGATACGCAGTATTTT. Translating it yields CASSETGGADTQYF.

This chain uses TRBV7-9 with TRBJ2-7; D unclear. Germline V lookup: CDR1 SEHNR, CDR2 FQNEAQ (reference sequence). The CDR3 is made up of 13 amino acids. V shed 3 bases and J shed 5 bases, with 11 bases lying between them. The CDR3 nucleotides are TGTGCCAGCAGCTTCCTAGAAGGTCACGAGCAGTACTTC. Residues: CASSFLEGHEQYF.

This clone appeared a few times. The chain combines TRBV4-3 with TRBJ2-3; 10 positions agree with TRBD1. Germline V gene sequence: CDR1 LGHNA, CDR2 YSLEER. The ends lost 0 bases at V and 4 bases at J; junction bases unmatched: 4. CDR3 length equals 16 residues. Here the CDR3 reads CASSQDRGTGADTQYF. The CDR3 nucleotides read TGCGCCAGCAGCCAAGATCGGGGGACAGGGGCAGATACGCAGTATTTT.

The CDR3: CASSLTSGGAVTGELFF. CDR3 coding DNA: TGCGCCAGCAGCCTTACTAGCGGGGGGGCAGTCACCGGGGAGCTGTTTTTT. The gene calls are TRBV4-1 and TRBJ2-2; 13 bases match TRBD2. Per the germline V gene, CDR1 is MGHRA and CDR2 is YSYEKL. CDR3 length: 17 amino acids. V dropped 4 bases and J dropped 4; count of bases not matched to a gene: 6.

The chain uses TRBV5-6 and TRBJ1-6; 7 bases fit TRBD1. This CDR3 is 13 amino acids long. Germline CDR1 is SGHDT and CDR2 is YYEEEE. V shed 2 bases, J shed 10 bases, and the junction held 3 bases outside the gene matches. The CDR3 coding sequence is TGTGCCAGCAGCTTCCAGGGGGGGTCACCCCTCCACTTT. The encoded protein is CASSFQGGSPLHF.